The 6 T cell receptor beta chains below come from one sample, sequenced in a study of T cells in localized non-small cell lung cancer. Method: immunoSEQ multiplex PCR; TCRdb's copy keeps in-frame clones and lacks some. Here the sample spans fewer than 50,000 clones, 65% to 90% being singletons. Specimen: PBMCs, collected before any cancer treatment. These receptors came from a man aged 35-69 years with stage II lung adenocarcinoma.

The V call is TRBV7-8, the J call TRBJ2-7, with 11 nucleotides matching TRBD1. CDR1 and CDR2 from the germline V gene are SGHVS and FQNEAQ. The trim removed 0 bases at V and 3 bases at J, leaving 10 bases unmatched. This CDR3 region has 18 residues. The CDR3 sequence is CASSLATDRGRVRYEQYF. The CDR3 bases are TGTGCCAGCAGCTTAGCTACGGACAGGGGGCGAGTGCGCTACGAGCAGTACTTC.

V usage is TRBV30 and J usage is TRBJ1-4, with D unresolved. Per the germline V gene, CDR1 is GTSNPN and CDR2 is SVGIG (reference sequence). V lost 3 bases, J lost 4 bases, and 6 bases lay in between. The CDR3 extends over 12 amino acids. CDR3 nucleotides: TGTGCCTGGAGCGACAATAATGAAAAACTGTTTTTT. This encodes CAWSDNNEKLFF.

The genes are TRBV7-9 and TRBJ2-7; 8 bases align to TRBD1. The CDR3 has 15 residues. J gave up 3 bases and V 4 bases, and 8 bases lay outside the gene matches. Per the germline V gene, CDR1 is SEHNR and CDR2 is FQNEAQ (reference sequence). DNA for the CDR3: TGTGCCAGCAGCTCTCCGTACAGGGGGGACTACGAGCAGTACTTC. This gives the protein CASSSPYRGDYEQYF.

The rearrangement uses TRBV19 and TRBJ2-5, with 10 bases lining up with TRBD2. V was clipped by 2 bases and J by 2 bases; unmatched bases: 5. CDR3 length: 16 residues. CDR1 LNHDA and CDR2 SQIVND come from the germline V gene (reference sequence). CDR3 protein: CASSILKAGGQETQYF. The CDR3 DNA reads TGTGCCAGTAGTATACTAAAAGCGGGAGGGCAAGAGACCCAGTACTTC.

The chain carries TRBV9 and TRBJ2-7; 9 bases are a match to TRBD1. CDR1 SGDLS and CDR2 YYNGEE come from the germline V gene. V gave up 2 bases and J gave up 4 bases; unmatched junction bases: 4. The CDR3 is 14 amino acids. The CDR3 region is CASSVRDRAYEQYF. The CDR3 nucleotides read TGTGCCAGCAGCGTCCGGGACAGGGCATACGAGCAGTACTTC.

The chain is built from TRBV7-9 and TRBJ2-7, with 8 bases lining up with TRBD1. The CDR3 extends over 14 amino acids. Germline V gene lookup returns CDR1 SEHNR and CDR2 FQNEAQ (reference sequence). V was pared by 5 bases and J by 3 bases, with 6 bases of the junction left unmatched. The CDR3: CASSPGTGYYEQYF. The CDR3 DNA reads TGTGCCAGCAGCCCCGGGACAGGTTACTACGAGCAGTACTTC.